This T cell receptor beta chain was identified in a study of blood T cell repertoires in COVID-19. Across the study: Samples came from the United States, Italy and Spain, spanning acute and convalescent COVID-19. Sources were T cells, B-cell-depleted T cells, or PBMCs; the material itself was cDNA or gDNA.

From germline, CDR1 is LNHDA and CDR2 SQIVND (reference sequence). V shed 6 bases and J shed 0 bases, with 14 bases lying between them. This CDR3 is 16 amino acids long. Source study methods: Estimated nucleated cell counts came from reference gene primer amplification. Here immunoSEQ multiplex PCR was the method, and the copy in TCRdb shows in-frame clones only, minus some. The DNA gave D and trimming, while V, J and clone size come from that table. This table holds roughly 100,000 clones, 80% to 90% found once. This chain uses TRBV19 with TRBJ1-4, with D unclear. The sequence came from an elderly woman with acute or convalescent COVID-19. Sequencing used peripheral blood. CDR3 loop: CASSPLYSATNEKLFF. The CDR3 DNA is TGTGCCAGTAGCCCTCTTTACAGTGCAACTAATGAAAAACTGTTTTTT. The entire variable domain, with the rest obtained from reference TRBV19 and TRBJ1-4, is as follows: DGGITQSPKYLFRKEGQNVTLSCEQNLNHDAMYWYRQDPGQGLRLIYYSQIVNDFQKGDIAEGYSVSREKKESFPLTVTSAQKNPTAFYLCASSPLYSATNEKLFFGSGTQLSVL.